A selection of T cell receptor beta chains follows, all from one sample in a study of T cell changes during pregnancy in multiple sclerosis. Some clones are missing from TCRdb's copy, which holds only in-frame ones; the method was immunoSEQ multiplex PCR. The repertoire includes around 51,000 clones, 90% to 95% of them detected once, and about 0.5% sits in the top ten. This sample comprised CD4+ T cells from peripheral blood mononuclear cells, obtained in the second trimester of pregnancy. The source is a female donor with multiple sclerosis, enrolled in a pregnancy study. The CDR3 runs from the conserved cysteine through the conserved F or W. The D gene is left open where the match is weak. Size values are once, few and many counts, or a class for expanded clones, and some rows have none.

D gene: TRBD1; J gene: TRBJ2-5; V gene: TRBV11-3; clone size: once; CDR3 protein: CASSPGQALLETQYF; CDR3 DNA: TGTGCCAGCAGCCCGGGACAGGCCCTCCTAGAGACCCAGTACTTC
D gene: .; J gene: TRBJ2-7; V gene: TRBV4-2; clone size: .; CDR3 protein: CASSQDPRGAYEQYF; CDR3 DNA: TGTGCCAGCAGCCAAGATCCCAGGGGGGCCTACGAGCAGTACTTC
D gene: TRBD2; J gene: TRBJ2-1; V gene: TRBV19; clone size: .; CDR3 protein: CASSLRLAGEQFF; CDR3 DNA: TGTGCCAGTAGTTTGAGACTAGCAGGAGAGCAGTTCTTC
D gene: TRBD2; J gene: TRBJ2-3; V gene: TRBV25-1; clone size: .; CDR3 protein: CASSESRGGVTDTQYF; CDR3 DNA: TGTGCCAGCAGTGAATCCCGGGGGGGGGTCACAGATACGCAGTATTTT
D gene: .; J gene: TRBJ2-5; V gene: TRBV7-7; clone size: .; CDR3 protein: CASSLVPGIGSETQYF; CDR3 DNA: TGTGCTAGCAGCTTAGTTCCAGGGATTGGCTCGGAGACCCAGTACTTC
D gene: .; J gene: TRBJ1-2; V gene: TRBV18; clone size: .; CDR3 protein: CASSEGRNNYGYTF; CDR3 DNA: TGTGCCAGCTCGGAGGGACGGAATAACTATGGCTACACCTTC
D gene: TRBD2; J gene: TRBJ2-5; V gene: TRBV11-2; clone size: .; CDR3 protein: CASSLQAGLETQYF; CDR3 DNA: TGTGCCAGCAGCTTACAAGCGGGGTTAGAGACCCAGTACTTC
D gene: TRBD2; J gene: TRBJ2-1; V gene: TRBV9; clone size: .; CDR3 protein: CASSSQAGGQVEQFF; CDR3 DNA: TGTGCCAGCAGCTCTCAAGCGGGGGGGCAGGTTGAGCAGTTCTTC
D gene: TRBD1; J gene: TRBJ1-5; V gene: TRBV6-6; clone size: .; CDR3 protein: CASSSDRVVGQPQHF; CDR3 DNA: TGTGCCAGCAGTTCGGACAGGGTGGTGGGTCAGCCCCAGCATTTT
D gene: .; J gene: TRBJ1-2; V gene: TRBV5-1; clone size: .; CDR3 protein: CASSMTGFNGYTF; CDR3 DNA: TGCGCCAGCAGCATGACAGGCTTCAATGGCTACACCTTC
D gene: TRBD1; J gene: TRBJ2-7; V gene: TRBV6-5; clone size: .; CDR3 protein: CASSGTGSFYEQYF; CDR3 DNA: TGTGCCAGCAGTGGGACAGGGTCCTTTTACGAGCAGTACTTC
D gene: TRBD1; J gene: TRBJ1-2; V gene: TRBV5-4; clone size: .; CDR3 protein: CASSLPDRGGGYTF; CDR3 DNA: TGTGCCAGCAGCCTCCCCGACAGGGGCGGTGGCTACACCTTC
D gene: TRBD1; J gene: TRBJ1-2; V gene: TRBV6-6; clone size: .; CDR3 protein: CASSDRDSRHYGYTF; CDR3 DNA: TGTGCCAGCAGTGACCGGGACAGCCGACACTATGGCTACACCTTC
D gene: TRBD2; J gene: TRBJ2-1; V gene: TRBV5-4; clone size: .; CDR3 protein: CASSLAGLAGNEQFF; CDR3 DNA: TGTGCCAGCAGCTTGGCCGGCCTAGCGGGGAATGAGCAGTTCTTC
D gene: .; J gene: TRBJ2-1; V gene: TRBV11-3; clone size: .; CDR3 protein: CASSLAGPAYNEQFF; CDR3 DNA: TGTGCCAGCAGCTTAGCAGGGCCAGCTTACAATGAGCAGTTCTTC
D gene: .; J gene: TRBJ2-7; V gene: TRBV30; clone size: .; CDR3 protein: CAWMAPGAYEQYF; CDR3 DNA: TGTGCCTGGATGGCTCCGGGAGCCTACGAGCAGTACTTC
D gene: TRBD2; J gene: TRBJ2-1; V gene: TRBV5-1; clone size: .; CDR3 protein: CASSLTTGTSGGHEQFF; CDR3 DNA: TGCGCCAGCAGCTTGACGACCGGGACTAGCGGGGGGCATGAGCAGTTCTTC
D gene: .; J gene: TRBJ2-5; V gene: TRBV2; clone size: .; CDR3 protein: CASRTGQQTTQYF; CDR3 DNA: TGTGCCAGCAGGACGGGACAACAGACGACCCAGTACTTC
D gene: TRBD2; J gene: TRBJ2-7; V gene: TRBV9; clone size: .; CDR3 protein: CASSVAAETSGGGRVAEQYF; CDR3 DNA: TGTGCCAGCAGCGTAGCAGCGGAGACTAGCGGGGGGGGAAGAGTCGCCGAGCAGTACTTC
D gene: .; J gene: TRBJ1-4; V gene: TRBV28; clone size: .; CDR3 protein: CASSPNYSTNEKLFF; CDR3 DNA: TGTGCCAGCAGTCCTAACTACTCAACTAATGAAAAACTGTTTTTT
D gene: TRBD2; J gene: TRBJ2-7; V gene: TRBV4-3; clone size: .; CDR3 protein: CASPGLAGKGAYEQYF; CDR3 DNA: TGCGCCAGCCCTGGACTAGCGGGGAAGGGGGCCTACGAGCAGTACTTC
D gene: TRBD1; J gene: TRBJ2-7; V gene: TRBV28; clone size: .; CDR3 protein: CASRNRDRGSPGEQYF; CDR3 DNA: TGTGCCAGCAGAAACCGGGACAGGGGTTCTCCGGGTGAGCAGTACTTC
D gene: .; J gene: TRBJ1-1; V gene: TRBV5-4; clone size: .; CDR3 protein: CASSLGSQGQANTEAFF; CDR3 DNA: TGTGCCAGCAGCTTGGGGTCTCAGGGGCAGGCGAACACTGAAGCTTTCTTT
D gene: TRBD2; J gene: TRBJ2-2; V gene: TRBV15; clone size: .; CDR3 protein: CATSRDPVGAGGRAGELFF; CDR3 DNA: TGTGCCACCAGCAGAGATCCCGTAGGGGCGGGGGGGCGCGCCGGGGAGCTGTTTTTT
D gene: TRBD2; J gene: TRBJ2-2; V gene: TRBV7-8; clone size: .; CDR3 protein: CASSPGGGGTGELFF; CDR3 DNA: TGTGCCAGCAGCCCCGGGGGGGGCGGCACCGGGGAGCTGTTTTTT
D gene: TRBD1; J gene: TRBJ1-4; V gene: TRBV5-4; clone size: .; CDR3 protein: CASSSGQGAREKLFF; CDR3 DNA: TGTGCCAGCAGCTCAGGACAGGGGGCACGGGAAAAACTGTTTTTT
D gene: .; J gene: TRBJ2-7; V gene: TRBV10-2; clone size: .; CDR3 protein: CASMQGNNEQYF; CDR3 DNA: TGCGCCAGCATGCAGGGTAACAACGAGCAGTACTTC
D gene: TRBD1; J gene: TRBJ1-2; V gene: TRBV4-2; clone size: .; CDR3 protein: CASSPMGQTGTWAYGYTF; CDR3 DNA: TGTGCCAGCAGCCCCATGGGCCAGACAGGGACATGGGCATATGGCTACACCTTC
D gene: .; J gene: TRBJ2-3; V gene: TRBV6-5; clone size: .; CDR3 protein: CASSPLGDTQYF; CDR3 DNA: TGTGCCAGCAGCCCCCTCGGAGATACGCAGTATTTT
D gene: .; J gene: TRBJ2-1; V gene: TRBV18; clone size: .; CDR3 protein: CASSPVGRFNEQFF; CDR3 DNA: TGTGCCAGCTCACCAGTGGGGAGGTTCAATGAGCAGTTCTTC
D gene: .; J gene: TRBJ1-5; V gene: TRBV2; clone size: .; CDR3 protein: CASHQGSNQPQHF; CDR3 DNA: TGTGCCAGTCACCAGGGTAGCAATCAGCCCCAGCATTTT
D gene: .; J gene: TRBJ1-5; V gene: TRBV19; clone size: once; CDR3 protein: CASSIPSRMGRRNQPQHF; CDR3 DNA: TGTGCCAGTAGTATTCCCTCCAGAATGGGCAGACGCAATCAGCCCCAGCATTTT
D gene: TRBD2; J gene: TRBJ2-5; V gene: TRBV5-1; clone size: .; CDR3 protein: CASSLAGGGAAGETQYF; CDR3 DNA: TGCGCCAGCAGCTTGGCCGGCGGGGGGGCCGCGGGAGAGACCCAGTACTTC
D gene: TRBD2; J gene: TRBJ2-2; V gene: TRBV6-1; clone size: .; CDR3 protein: CASSAYGTSGGANTGELFF; CDR3 DNA: TGTGCCAGCAGTGCCTACGGGACTAGCGGGGGAGCGAACACCGGGGAGCTGTTTTTT
D gene: TRBD2; J gene: TRBJ2-5; V gene: TRBV5-6; clone size: .; CDR3 protein: CASSPSLAGGVRAQYF; CDR3 DNA: TGTGCCAGCAGCCCCTCGCTAGCGGGGGGGGTTCGGGCCCAGTACTTC
D gene: .; J gene: TRBJ2-7; V gene: TRBV2; clone size: .; CDR3 protein: CASSPVYEQYF; CDR3 DNA: TGTGCCAGCAGTCCCGTTTACGAGCAGTACTTC
D gene: TRBD1; J gene: TRBJ1-2; V gene: TRBV18; clone size: .; CDR3 protein: CASSPVQGAIYGYTF; CDR3 DNA: TGTGCCAGCTCACCAGTCCAGGGGGCTATCTATGGCTACACCTTC
D gene: .; J gene: TRBJ2-5; V gene: TRBV2; clone size: .; CDR3 protein: CASSGGFGPGETQYF; CDR3 DNA: TGTGCCAGCAGTGGGGGTTTCGGCCCAGGGGAGACCCAGTACTTC
D gene: TRBD1; J gene: TRBJ1-3; V gene: TRBV7-9; clone size: .; CDR3 protein: CASSSWTGLSSGNTIYF; CDR3 DNA: TGTGCCAGCAGCTCCTGGACAGGGCTAAGCTCTGGAAACACCATATATTTT
D gene: TRBD2; J gene: TRBJ2-2; V gene: TRBV19; clone size: .; CDR3 protein: CASSIAGGLNTGELFF; CDR3 DNA: TGTGCCAGTAGTATAGCGGGGGGACTAAACACCGGGGAGCTGTTTTTT
D gene: .; J gene: TRBJ2-2; V gene: TRBV7-8; clone size: .; CDR3 protein: CASSLTAGGIGELFF; CDR3 DNA: TGTGCCAGCAGCTTGACAGCTGGGGGGATCGGGGAGCTGTTTTTT
D gene: TRBD2; J gene: TRBJ2-7; V gene: TRBV13; clone size: .; CDR3 protein: CASSLAWLASGGSEQYF; CDR3 DNA: TGTGCCAGCAGCTTAGCCTGGTTGGCTAGCGGGGGAAGCGAGCAGTACTTC
D gene: .; J gene: TRBJ2-7; V gene: TRBV5-1; clone size: .; CDR3 protein: CASSMTACEQYF; CDR3 DNA: TGCGCCAGCAGCATGACAGCGTGCGAGCAGTACTTC
D gene: .; J gene: TRBJ1-5; V gene: TRBV6-5; clone size: .; CDR3 protein: CASSYSMQEPQHF; CDR3 DNA: TGTGCCAGCAGTTACTCGATGCAGGAGCCCCAGCATTTT
D gene: TRBD1; J gene: TRBJ1-1; V gene: TRBV6-1; clone size: once; CDR3 protein: CASSAGARGRNTEAFF; CDR3 DNA: TGTGCCAGCAGTGCCGGGGCTAGGGGGCGAAACACTGAAGCTTTCTTT